The T cell receptor (beta chain) described here comes from a study of early T cells in non-severe SARS-CoV-2 infection (TCRdb year 2021). In terms of the full investigation: TCR sequencing used bulk RNA from unsorted whole blood, so alpha and beta chains could not be paired. Findings and caveats that apply to the study as a whole: VDJdb matching was skewed toward anti-spike CD8 responses and likely underestimated virus-specific expansions, missing private and CD4 specificities.

Library creation used 5' RACE. The data were produced on a NextSeq 500. The TCR library protocol attached unique molecular identifiers to individual cDNA molecules to correct for sequencing error and PCR bias. Both TCR alpha and beta chains were sequenced, and tight co-correlation was observed between alpha and beta sequence abundances in each sample. For the original study's pipeline: V gene, J gene and CDR3 annotation of TCR sequences was performed with Decombinator V4. Expanded TCRs were defined as changing significantly between any two time points under a Poisson model with p below 0.0001. Abundances of TCRs were expressed as counts per million after normalisation to the total number of TCRs sequenced in each sample. MAIT TCRs were defined by TRAV1-2 paired with TRAJ12, TRAJ20 or TRAJ33, and iNKT TCRs by TRAV10 paired with TRAJ18. VDJdb, accessed 1 November 2021, was searched for CMV, EBV and SARS-CoV-2 annotated TCRs, excluding TCRs annotated for multiple antigens. TCRdb reprocessing: public reads trimmed at Q25 with fastp, clones called with MiXCR, in-frame beta chains kept. Rows merge per CDR3 protein into single entries with the most common DNA and genes. V and J calls and clone size were set by TCRdb, not the authors. In all, the sample holds fewer than 100,000 distinct CDR3 sequences, and approximately 12% of those were seen once. Together, the top ten hold around 3.6% of the sample.

A case-control design nested within a healthcare worker cohort in London, UK, was used, with weekly nasopharyngeal swab PCR tests and blood sampling performed. Healthcare workers were enrolled in the week of the UK lockdown, from 23 to 31 March 2020, and were followed every week for up to about 15 weeks. Cut back by 6 bases and 4 bases, the V and J ends lie 24 bases apart. Taken from the germline V gene, the CDR1 and CDR2 loops are SGHRS and YFSETQ. From cysteine to phenylalanine, the CDR3 is 17 amino acids long. Only the CDR3 region is kept as DNA, spanning 51 bases read in frame from base 1. This clonotype was counted a few times. Its antigen has not been determined. The sample holds no much larger clone one base away, and base qualities are not on file.

The rearranged segments are TRBV5-1 and TRBJ2-3; TRBD1 is a weak D gene call, 6 bases matching. Sequenced sample: whole blood. This sequence was found in an adult who was a healthcare worker with PCR-confirmed SARS-CoV-2 infection or an uninfected control (not recorded which). The nucleotide sequence is given as TGCGCCAGCACCTTCAGACCTCAGGGGTCGGTCGCAGATACGCAGTATTTT. The translation is CASTFRPQGSVADTQYF.